This is a list of T cell receptor beta chains from one sample in a study of blood T cell repertoires in COVID-19. Sequencing used immunoSEQ multiplex PCR; TCRdb keeps in-frame clones, though not all of them. The repertoire consists of about 82,000 clones, with 65% to 85% occurring once and the leading ten covering 15% to 20%. Sequencing was done on a sample of peripheral blood. All receptors come from a woman aged 60-75 years with acute or convalescent COVID-19. Each CDR3 is given with its conserved first and last residue. D genes are given only for firm matches. Only some rows state a clone size, as once, few, many or a class for expanded clones.

size: NA; D: NA; J: TRBJ2-3; V: TRBV4-3; DNA: TGCGCCAGCAGCCAAGAGATCCCGGGAGATCTGGCAGATACGCAGTATTTT; CDR3: CASSQEIPGDLADTQYF
size: NA; D: NA; J: TRBJ1-2; V: TRBV19; DNA: TGTGCCAGTAGTATAGGGGCGGGACGAGGAGTTTATGGCTACACCTTC; CDR3: CASSIGAGRGVYGYTF
size: NA; D: NA; J: TRBJ2-3; V: TRBV5-1; DNA: TGCGCCAGCAGCTTGGAGGGTAGCGGACTCACAGATACGCAGTATTTT; CDR3: CASSLEGSGLTDTQYF
size: NA; D: NA; J: TRBJ2-1; V: TRBV12-1; DNA: TGTGCCAGCAGCGCACACCGGGGTAACAATGAGCAGTTCTTC; CDR3: CASSAHRGNNEQFF
size: once; D: NA; J: TRBJ1-1; V: TRBV7-9; DNA: TGTGCCAGCAGCTGGGGGGTCACTGAAGCTTTCTTT; CDR3: CASSWGVTEAFF
size: NA; D: NA; J: TRBJ2-1; V: TRBV12-3/TRBV12-4; DNA: TGTGCCATTCGACAGGATTCGGCCAATGAGCAGTTCTTC; CDR3: CAIRQDSANEQFF
size: few; D: NA; J: TRBJ1-3; V: TRBV7-7; DNA: TGTGCTAGCAGCCCTGGGACATCCTCTGGAAACACCATATATTTT; CDR3: CASSPGTSSGNTIYF
size: NA; D: TRBD1; J: TRBJ2-1; V: TRBV11-3; DNA: TGTGCCAGCAGCCTATCCGGGACAGGTTCCTACAATGAGCAGTTCTTC; CDR3: CASSLSGTGSYNEQFF
size: NA; D: NA; J: TRBJ2-1; V: TRBV28; DNA: TGTGCCAGCAGTTTGTTCGACTCCGAACACATCTTC; CDR3: CASSLFDSEHIF
size: once; D: TRBD1; J: TRBJ1-2; V: TRBV6-4; DNA: TGTGCCAGCAGTGTCACTCCGGGGACAGGGGACTATGGCTACACCTTC; CDR3: CASSVTPGTGDYGYTF
size: NA; D: TRBD2; J: TRBJ2-4; V: TRBV10-3; DNA: TGTGCCATCAGTGTGCTAGCGGGAGGGCCGAACATTCAGTACTTC; CDR3: CAISVLAGGPNIQYF
size: NA; D: TRBD1; J: TRBJ1-1; V: TRBV7-9; DNA: TGTGCCAGCAGCCAAACAGGGGGCTTGACTGAAGCTTTCTTT; CDR3: CASSQTGGLTEAFF
size: NA; D: NA; J: TRBJ2-3; V: TRBV5-1; DNA: TGCGCCAGCAGCTTGGCCACGAGGGCCCGGGACAATACGCAGTATTTT; CDR3: CASSLATRARDNTQYF
size: NA; D: TRBD1; J: TRBJ1-4; V: TRBV5-8; DNA: TGTGCCAGCAGCTACGGACAGGGAGGGGGTGAAAAACTGTTTTTT; CDR3: CASSYGQGGGEKLFF
size: NA; D: NA; J: TRBJ1-2; V: TRBV6-5; DNA: TGTGCCAGCAGTTACCGGAGGGAAGGCTATGGCTACACCTTC; CDR3: CASSYRREGYGYTF
size: NA; D: TRBD1; J: TRBJ1-1; V: TRBV10-3; DNA: TGTGCCATCAGTGAGGATGGAGGGGACAGTGCCACTGAAGCTTTCTTT; CDR3: CAISEDGGDSATEAFF
size: NA; D: NA; J: TRBJ2-1; V: TRBV19; DNA: TGTGCCAGTACCCAAAACAGGGCGCAGATTGAGCAGTTCTTC; CDR3: CASTQNRAQIEQFF
size: NA; D: NA; J: TRBJ1-1; V: TRBV29-1; DNA: TGCAGCGTGTTCACTTGGCAGGGGTCGGGGACTGAAGCTTTCTTT; CDR3: CSVFTWQGSGTEAFF
size: NA; D: NA; J: TRBJ1-5; V: TRBV5-3; DNA: TGTGCCAGAAGCTTCCCTATTAAGAGGCCCCAGCATTTT; CDR3: CARSFPIKRPQHF
size: NA; D: TRBD1; J: TRBJ1-4; V: TRBV5-6; DNA: TGTGCCAGCAGCTCCCAACAGGGGGGTGAAAAACTGTTTTTT; CDR3: CASSSQQGGEKLFF
size: NA; D: NA; J: TRBJ2-1; V: TRBV28; DNA: TGTGCCAGCAGACAAACGGAGGGGGCGCGAAATGAGCAGTTCTTC; CDR3: CASRQTEGARNEQFF
size: NA; D: NA; J: TRBJ1-2; V: TRBV3-1/TRBV3-2; DNA: TGTGCCAGCAGCCAAAGCGCCGGGTACTATGGCTACACCTTC; CDR3: CASSQSAGYYGYTF
size: NA; D: TRBD2; J: TRBJ2-3; V: TRBV9; DNA: TGTGCCAGCAGCGCCGGGCAGGGACTAGCGGGGGGTGATACGCAGTATTTT; CDR3: CASSAGQGLAGGDTQYF
size: NA; D: NA; J: TRBJ1-2; V: TRBV7-3; DNA: TGTGCCAGCAGCTCCCAGGGCAGCGACTATGGCTACACCTTC; CDR3: CASSSQGSDYGYTF
size: few; D: NA; J: TRBJ2-7; V: TRBV2; DNA: TGTGCCGGAGGGGAACAGAACTTAGGGGAGCAGTACTTC; CDR3: CAGGEQNLGEQYF
size: NA; D: TRBD2; J: TRBJ2-1; V: TRBV5-1; DNA: TGCGCCAGCAGCGGGGGACTAGCGGGAGGGGTTGGTGAGCAGTTCTTC; CDR3: CASSGGLAGGVGEQFF
size: NA; D: NA; J: TRBJ2-2; V: TRBV5-1; DNA: TGCGCCAGCAGCTTGGATGTTGGCGGCCCAGGGGGGGAGCTGTTTTTT; CDR3: CASSLDVGGPGGELFF
size: NA; D: TRBD1; J: TRBJ2-5; V: TRBV6-6; DNA: TGTGCCAGCAGTAGGACAGGAGAAGAGACCCAGTACTTC; CDR3: CASSRTGEETQYF
size: NA; D: TRBD1; J: TRBJ2-1; V: TRBV11-3; DNA: TGTGCCAGCAGCCGACAGGGATTCTACAATGAGCAGTTCTTC; CDR3: CASSRQGFYNEQFF
size: NA; D: NA; J: TRBJ1-3; V: TRBV9; DNA: TGTGCCAGCAGCGTAGGAGGGGGCTCTGGAAACACCATATATTTT; CDR3: CASSVGGGSGNTIYF
size: NA; D: NA; J: TRBJ1-2; V: TRBV3-1/TRBV3-2; DNA: TGTGCCAGCAGGCCAGGGGTGGGGGTCTATGGCTACACCTTC; CDR3: CASRPGVGVYGYTF
size: NA; D: TRBD2; J: TRBJ2-1; V: TRBV9; DNA: TGTGCCAGCAGCGAGACTAGCGGGACCAGGAAGCCCTACAATGAGCAGTTCTTC; CDR3: CASSETSGTRKPYNEQFF
size: few; D: TRBD2; J: TRBJ2-1; V: TRBV27; DNA: TGTGCCAGCAGTTTATCCAAACTAGCGGGGCCCTACAATGAGCAGTTCTTC; CDR3: CASSLSKLAGPYNEQFF
size: NA; D: TRBD1; J: TRBJ2-7; V: TRBV5-4; DNA: TGTGCCAGCACCAGGACAGGCTCCTACGAGCAGTACTTC; CDR3: CASTRTGSYEQYF
size: once; D: NA; J: TRBJ2-7; V: TRBV7-6; DNA: TGTGCCAGCAGCTTAGGACTAGAGAACTACGAGCAGTACTTC; CDR3: CASSLGLENYEQYF
size: NA; D: TRBD1; J: TRBJ2-2; V: TRBV5-1; DNA: TGCGCCAGCAGAGGGGACAGTAACACCGGGGAGCTGTTTTTT; CDR3: CASRGDSNTGELFF
size: once; D: NA; J: TRBJ1-4; V: TRBV7-2; DNA: TGTGCCAGCAGCTTTGACAGATCAGCAACTAATGAAAAACTGTTTTTT; CDR3: CASSFDRSATNEKLFF
size: NA; D: TRBD1; J: TRBJ1-2; V: TRBV6-5; DNA: TGTGCCAGCAGGGGAGACAGGGCCTATGGCTACACCTTC; CDR3: CASRGDRAYGYTF
size: NA; D: NA; J: TRBJ1-1; V: TRBV5-8; DNA: TGTGCCAGCAGCGCCGACAGGTTGGGTGAAGCTTTCTTT; CDR3: CASSADRLGEAFF
size: NA; D: NA; J: TRBJ1-1; V: TRBV4-3; DNA: TGCGCCAGCAGCCAAGATGGCAGGGTAGAAACTGAAGCTTTCTTT; CDR3: CASSQDGRVETEAFF
size: NA; D: TRBD1; J: TRBJ1-3; V: TRBV28; DNA: TGTGCCACCAATCGCTGGGGACAGGGCCTTGGAAACACCATATATTTT; CDR3: CATNRWGQGLGNTIYF
size: NA; D: NA; J: TRBJ2-7; V: TRBV5-1; DNA: TGCGCCAGCAGCTTAGATAGAAGGGAGCGGTACGAGCAGTACTTC; CDR3: CASSLDRRERYEQYF
size: NA; D: NA; J: TRBJ1-2; V: TRBV21-1; DNA: TGTGCCAGCAGCGAGCTCCCGACAGGGGGCAACTATGGCTACACCTTC; CDR3: CASSELPTGGNYGYTF
size: NA; D: NA; J: TRBJ2-5; V: TRBV5-1; DNA: TGCGCCAGCAGCTTCCAGGCGGGAGAGACCCAGTACTTC; CDR3: CASSFQAGETQYF
size: NA; D: NA; J: TRBJ2-1; V: TRBV6-4; DNA: TGTGCCAGCAGTCAGGATATAGGCTCCTACAATGAGCAGTTCTTC; CDR3: CASSQDIGSYNEQFF
size: once; D: TRBD1; J: TRBJ2-1; V: TRBV19; DNA: TGTGCCAGTAGGGATACAGGGGGCGTATTCAATGAACAGTTCTTC; CDR3: CASRDTGGVFNEQFF
size: NA; D: NA; J: TRBJ2-3; V: TRBV5-4; DNA: TGTGCCAGCAGCTTGGACAGTGATCCGCAGTATTTT; CDR3: CASSLDSDPQYF
size: NA; D: NA; J: TRBJ2-1; V: TRBV10-3; DNA: TGTGCCATCAGTGAGAAGGGGGATGAGCAGTTCTTC; CDR3: CAISEKGDEQFF
size: NA; D: NA; J: TRBJ1-2; V: TRBV19; DNA: TGTGCCAGTAGTATACAGGGAGGTAACTATGGCTACACCTTC; CDR3: CASSIQGGNYGYTF
size: NA; D: NA; J: TRBJ2-7; V: TRBV21-1; DNA: TGTGCCAGCAGCAAAGTTTTCCACCCACTAGCGGGCCTCTCCTACGAGCAGTACTTC; CDR3: CASSKVFHPLAGLSYEQYF
size: NA; D: NA; J: TRBJ2-7; V: TRBV5-1; DNA: TGCGCCAGCAGCTTGGCTGGCAGCTCCTACGAGCAGTACTTC; CDR3: CASSLAGSSYEQYF
size: NA; D: TRBD1; J: TRBJ2-2; V: TRBV6-5; DNA: TGTGCCAGCAGTTACCGGGACAGGGGCTTTGGCGGGGAGCTGTTTTTT; CDR3: CASSYRDRGFGGELFF
size: NA; D: NA; J: TRBJ1-3; V: TRBV7-6; DNA: TGTGCCAGCAGCTTAGTGGGTGGTCCGGCGGACACCATATATTTT; CDR3: CASSLVGGPADTIYF
size: NA; D: TRBD1; J: TRBJ2-3; V: TRBV5-4; DNA: TGTGCCAGCAGCCTCAACAGGGGATCTAGCACAGATACGCAGTATTTT; CDR3: CASSLNRGSSTDTQYF
size: NA; D: TRBD2; J: TRBJ2-3; V: TRBV30; DNA: TGTGCCTGGAGTGTAGCTAGCGGGGGGGCCACAGATACGCAGTATTTT; CDR3: CAWSVASGGATDTQYF
size: NA; D: NA; J: TRBJ1-1; V: TRBV3-1/TRBV3-2; DNA: TGTGCCAGCAGCCAAGGGCCGTCAGCGGTCCTGAGCACTGAAGCTTTCTTT; CDR3: CASSQGPSAVLSTEAFF
size: NA; D: TRBD1; J: TRBJ1-1; V: TRBV27; DNA: TGTGCCAGCAGCCTGGACAGGGAAGCTTTCTTT; CDR3: CASSLDREAFF
size: NA; D: TRBD1; J: TRBJ1-4; V: TRBV27; DNA: TGTGCCAGCAGCAGGGGACAGAGTGCAACTAATGAAAAACTGTTTTTT; CDR3: CASSRGQSATNEKLFF
size: NA; D: NA; J: TRBJ1-1; V: TRBV7-9; DNA: TGTGCCAGCAGCCTATCACAGGCTGAAGCTTTCTTT; CDR3: CASSLSQAEAFF
size: NA; D: NA; J: TRBJ1-2; V: TRBV14; DNA: TGTGCCAGCAGCCAAGCAAGCGTGACTGGCTACACCTTC; CDR3: CASSQASVTGYTF